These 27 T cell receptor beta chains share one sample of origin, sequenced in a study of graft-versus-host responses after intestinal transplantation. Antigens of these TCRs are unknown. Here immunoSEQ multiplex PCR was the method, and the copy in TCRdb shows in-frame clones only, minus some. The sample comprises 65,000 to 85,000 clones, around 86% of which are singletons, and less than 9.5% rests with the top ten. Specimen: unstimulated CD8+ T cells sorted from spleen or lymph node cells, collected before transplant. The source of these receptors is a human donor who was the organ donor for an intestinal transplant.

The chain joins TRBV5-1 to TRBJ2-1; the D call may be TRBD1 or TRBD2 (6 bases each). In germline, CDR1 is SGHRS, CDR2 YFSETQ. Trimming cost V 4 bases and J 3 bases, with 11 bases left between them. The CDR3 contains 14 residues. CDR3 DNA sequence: TGCGCCAGCAGCCCGGGGGCGGGCTACAATGAGCAGTTCTTC. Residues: CASSPGAGYNEQFF.

The CDR3 protein is CATSREGDGARVDGYTF. The CDR3 DNA is TGTGCCACCAGCAGAGAGGGGGATGGGGCCAGGGTCGATGGCTACACCTTC. The chain is built from TRBV15 and TRBJ1-2; a weak D match, TRBD1 (5 bases). V lost 0 bases and J lost 6, with 20 bases in between. This CDR3 has 17 amino acids. CDR1 LNHNV and CDR2 YYDKDF come from the germline V gene (reference sequence).

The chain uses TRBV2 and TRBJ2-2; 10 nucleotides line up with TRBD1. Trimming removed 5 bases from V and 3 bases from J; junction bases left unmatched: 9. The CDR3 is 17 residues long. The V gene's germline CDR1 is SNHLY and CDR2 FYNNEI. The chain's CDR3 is CASSTYRDRGDTGELFF. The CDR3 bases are TGTGCCAGCAGTACGTACCGGGACAGGGGCGACACCGGGGAGCTGTTTTTT. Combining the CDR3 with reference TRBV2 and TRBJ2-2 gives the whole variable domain EPEVTQTPSHQVTQMGQEVILRCVPISNHLYFYWYRQILGQKVEFLVSFYNNEISEKSEIFDDQFSVERPDGSNFTLKIRSTKLEDSAMYFCASSTYRDRGDTGELFFGEGSRLTVL.

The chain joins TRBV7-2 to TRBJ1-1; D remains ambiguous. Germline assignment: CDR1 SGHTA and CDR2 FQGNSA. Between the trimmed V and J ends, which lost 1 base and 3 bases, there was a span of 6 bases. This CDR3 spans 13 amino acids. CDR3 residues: CASSLVVDTEAFF. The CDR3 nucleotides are TGTGCCAGCAGCTTAGTTGTAGACACTGAAGCTTTCTTT.

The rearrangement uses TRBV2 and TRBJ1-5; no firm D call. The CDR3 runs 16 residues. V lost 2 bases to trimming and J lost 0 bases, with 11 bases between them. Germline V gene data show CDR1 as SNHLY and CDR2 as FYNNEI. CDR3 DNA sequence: TGTGCCAGCAGTGAATTGGGCGTATATAGCAATCAGCCCCAGCATTTT. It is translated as CASSELGVYSNQPQHF.

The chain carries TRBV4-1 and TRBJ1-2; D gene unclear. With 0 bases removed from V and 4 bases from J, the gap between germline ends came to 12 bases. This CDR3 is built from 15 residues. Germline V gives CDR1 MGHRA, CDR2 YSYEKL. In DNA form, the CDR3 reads TGCGCCAGCAGCCAAGATATAAGTTCGCGCTATGGCTACACCTTC. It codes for CASSQDISSRYGYTF.

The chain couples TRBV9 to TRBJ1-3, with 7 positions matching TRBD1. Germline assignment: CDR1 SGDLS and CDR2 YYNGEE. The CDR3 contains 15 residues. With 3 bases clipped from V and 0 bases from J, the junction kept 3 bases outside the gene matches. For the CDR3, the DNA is TGTGCCAGCAGCGAGCAGGGGGACTCTGGAAACACCATATATTTT. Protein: CASSEQGDSGNTIYF.

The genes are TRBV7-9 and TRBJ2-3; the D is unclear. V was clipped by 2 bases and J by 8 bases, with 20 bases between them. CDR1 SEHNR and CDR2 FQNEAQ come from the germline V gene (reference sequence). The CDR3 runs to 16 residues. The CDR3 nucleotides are TGTGCCAGCAGCTTACTCGGGTACTACCTATGGGGTACGCAGTATTTT. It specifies CASSLLGYYLWGTQYF.

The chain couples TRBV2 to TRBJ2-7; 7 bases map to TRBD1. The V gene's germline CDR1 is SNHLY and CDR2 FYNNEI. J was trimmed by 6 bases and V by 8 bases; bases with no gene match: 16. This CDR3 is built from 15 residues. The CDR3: CASCLRGQIPSEQYF. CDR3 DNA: TGTGCCAGCTGCTTGAGGGGGCAAATCCCCTCCGAGCAGTACTTC.

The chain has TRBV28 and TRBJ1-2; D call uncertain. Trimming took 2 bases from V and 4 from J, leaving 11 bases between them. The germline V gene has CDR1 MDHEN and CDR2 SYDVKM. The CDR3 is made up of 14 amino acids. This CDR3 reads CASSLTRSIYGYTF. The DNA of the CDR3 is TGTGCCAGCAGTTTAACCAGGTCAATCTATGGCTACACCTTC.

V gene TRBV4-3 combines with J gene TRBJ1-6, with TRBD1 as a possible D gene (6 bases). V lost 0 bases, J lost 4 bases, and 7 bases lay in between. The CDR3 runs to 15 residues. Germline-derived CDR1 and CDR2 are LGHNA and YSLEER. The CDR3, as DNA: TGCGCCAGCAGCCAAGAGCAGGGGTATAATTCACCCCTCCACTTT. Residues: CASSQEQGYNSPLHF.

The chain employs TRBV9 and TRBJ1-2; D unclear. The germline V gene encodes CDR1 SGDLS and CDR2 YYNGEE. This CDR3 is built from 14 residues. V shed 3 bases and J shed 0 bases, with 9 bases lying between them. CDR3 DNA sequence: TGTGCCAGCAGCGGGCAGGCGGCTAACTATGGCTACACCTTC. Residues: CASSGQAANYGYTF.

DNA for the CDR3: TGTGCCAGCAGGTATAGCGACAGCTCCTACGAGCAGTACTTC. It encodes CASRYSDSSYEQYF. This chain links TRBV27 with TRBJ2-7, with D perhaps given as TRBD1 or TRBD2 (5 bases each). This CDR3 has 14 residues. Germline lookup yields CDR1 MNHEY and CDR2 SMNVEV (reference sequence). Trimming cost V 6 bases and J 0 bases, with 12 bases left between them.

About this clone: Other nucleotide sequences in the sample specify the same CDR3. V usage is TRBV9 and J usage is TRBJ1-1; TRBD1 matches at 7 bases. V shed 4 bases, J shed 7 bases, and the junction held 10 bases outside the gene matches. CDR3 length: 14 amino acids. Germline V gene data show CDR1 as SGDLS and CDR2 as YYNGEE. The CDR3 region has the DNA TGTGCCAGCAGCCCTTATGACAGGGAAGGTGAAGCTTTCTTT. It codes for CASSPYDREGEAFF.

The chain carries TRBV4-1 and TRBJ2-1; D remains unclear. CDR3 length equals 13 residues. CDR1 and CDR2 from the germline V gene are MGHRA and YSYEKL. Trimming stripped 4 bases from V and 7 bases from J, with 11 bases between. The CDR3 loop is CASSLRWANEQFF. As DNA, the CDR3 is TGCGCCAGCAGCCTTAGGTGGGCGAATGAGCAGTTCTTC.

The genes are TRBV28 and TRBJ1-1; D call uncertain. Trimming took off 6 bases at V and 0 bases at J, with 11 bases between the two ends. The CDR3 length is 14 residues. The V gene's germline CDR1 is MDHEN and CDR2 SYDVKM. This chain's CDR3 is CASRPLALNTEAFF. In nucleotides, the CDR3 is TGTGCCAGCAGGCCTCTAGCCTTGAACACTGAAGCTTTCTTT.

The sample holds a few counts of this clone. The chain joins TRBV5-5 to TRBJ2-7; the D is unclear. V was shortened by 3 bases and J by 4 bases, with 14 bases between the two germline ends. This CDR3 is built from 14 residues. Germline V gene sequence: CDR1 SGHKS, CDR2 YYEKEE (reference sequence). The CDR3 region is CASSWAGGQYEQYF. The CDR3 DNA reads TGTGCCAGCAGCTGGGCAGGCGGTCAGTACGAGCAGTACTTC.

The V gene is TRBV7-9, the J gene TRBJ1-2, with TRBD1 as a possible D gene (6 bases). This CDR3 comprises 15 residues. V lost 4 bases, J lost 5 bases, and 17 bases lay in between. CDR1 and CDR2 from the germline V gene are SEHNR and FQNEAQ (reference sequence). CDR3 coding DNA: TGTGCCAGCAGCTCTCAGGGGCAAGCCCAGTATGGCTACACCTTC. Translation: CASSSQGQAQYGYTF.

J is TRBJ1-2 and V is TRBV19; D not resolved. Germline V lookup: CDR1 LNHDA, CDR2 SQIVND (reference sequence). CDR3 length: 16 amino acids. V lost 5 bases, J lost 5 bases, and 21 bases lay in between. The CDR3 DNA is TGTGCCAGTAGTGTCTCCCTTACCGAACTCCTATATGGCTACACCTTC. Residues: CASSVSLTELLYGYTF.

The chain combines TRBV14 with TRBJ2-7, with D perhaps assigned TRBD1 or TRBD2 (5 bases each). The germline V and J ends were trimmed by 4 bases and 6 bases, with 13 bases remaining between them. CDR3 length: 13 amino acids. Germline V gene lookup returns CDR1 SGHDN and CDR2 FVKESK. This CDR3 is CASSPGTPSEQYF. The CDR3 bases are TGTGCCAGCAGCCCAGGGACGCCCAGCGAGCAGTACTTC.

This CDR3 is CASLAGGTYEQYF. The CDR3 DNA follows: TGTGCCAGCCTAGCGGGGGGAACCTACGAGCAGTACTTC. The chain links TRBV28 to TRBJ2-5, with TRBD2 identical over 11 bases. Gene TRBJ2-7 matches the end of the DNA better, so the J call may be wrong. The germline V gene encodes CDR1 MDHEN and CDR2 SYDVKM. This CDR3 is 13 amino acids long.

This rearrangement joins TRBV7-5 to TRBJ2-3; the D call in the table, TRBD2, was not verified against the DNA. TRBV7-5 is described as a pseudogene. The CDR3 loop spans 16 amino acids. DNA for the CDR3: TGTGCCAGAAACCGACTAGCGGGGGGGCCCGAAGATACGCAGTATTTT. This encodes CARNRLAGGPEDTQYF.

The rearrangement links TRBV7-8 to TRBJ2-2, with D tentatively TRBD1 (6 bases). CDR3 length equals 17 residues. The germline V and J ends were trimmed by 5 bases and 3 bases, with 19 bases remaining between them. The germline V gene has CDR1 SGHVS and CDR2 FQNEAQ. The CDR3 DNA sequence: TGTGCCAGCAGCCGAGAGGGGGTACTAGTAGACACCGGGGAGCTGTTTTTT. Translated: CASSREGVLVDTGELFF.

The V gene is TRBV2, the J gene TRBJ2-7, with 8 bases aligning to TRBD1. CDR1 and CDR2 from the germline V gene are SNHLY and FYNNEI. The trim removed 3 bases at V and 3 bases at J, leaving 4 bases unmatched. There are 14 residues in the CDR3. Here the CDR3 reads CASSEQGAVYEQYF. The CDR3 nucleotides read TGTGCCAGCAGTGAGCAGGGGGCTGTCTACGAGCAGTACTTC.

CDR3 sequence (DNA): TGCGCCAGCAGCCAAGGCTGGGGGGCCTACGAGCAGTACTTC. Its translation is CASSQGWGAYEQYF. The J gene is TRBJ2-7, the V gene TRBV4-1, with a possible D match to TRBD2 (6 bases). With 1 base removed from V and 2 bases from J, the gap between germline ends came to 9 bases. Per germline, CDR1 MGHRA and CDR2 YSYEKL. The CDR3 is 14 residues long.

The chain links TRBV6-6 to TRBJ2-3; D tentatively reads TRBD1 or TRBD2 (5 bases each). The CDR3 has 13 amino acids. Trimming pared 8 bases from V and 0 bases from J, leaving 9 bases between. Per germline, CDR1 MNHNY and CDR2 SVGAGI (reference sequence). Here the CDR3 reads CASGGRSTDTQYF. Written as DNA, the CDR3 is TGTGCCAGCGGGGGTAGGAGCACAGATACGCAGTATTTT.

CDR3 sequence: CASSLFKNYGYTF. CDR3 nucleotides: TGTGCCAGCAGCTTGTTCAAAAACTATGGCTACACCTTC. J is TRBJ1-2 and V is TRBV5-4; D is unclear. This CDR3 is built from 13 residues. CDR1 and CDR2 from the germline V gene are SGHNT and YYREEE (reference sequence). V lost 1 base and J lost 2, with 6 bases in between.